Listed here are 13 T cell receptor beta chains from one sample, sequenced in a study of regulatory T cells in long-lasting Graves disease. For TCR beta, libraries came from iRepertoire HTBI primers and Arm-PCR of CDR3 regions. MiXCR, applied by TCRdb to the multiplex PCR reads, yields one record per CDR3 protein. The sample comprises approximately 470,000 distinct CDR3 sequences, around 15% of which are singletons, and 10% to 15% rests with the top ten. Time point specified: newly diagnosed GD, antithyroid drugs for less than 3 months. PBMCs were the source of the RNA used for TCR sequencing. These data are also associated with another study on T cells in Graves' hyperthyroidism and ophthalmopathy.

The source was peripheral blood mononuclear cells (PBMCs), collected at new diagnosis, from a patient treated with antithyroid drugs. These receptor sequences come from a man aged 40-50 years with Graves disease.

This clonotype was found many times. The chain couples TRBV2 to TRBJ2-7, with D possibly being TRBD2 (6 bases). V was cut by 5 bases and J by 2 bases, with 10 bases left in between. CDR3 length equals 13 residues. Germline V lookup: CDR1 SNHLY, CDR2 FYNNEI. The CDR3 region has the DNA TGTGCCAGCAGTAGGGACTTGACCTACGAGCAGTACTTC. Protein: CASSRDLTYEQYF.

This clonotype showed up many times. This chain connects TRBV7-3 to TRBJ2-7, with TRBD2 identical over 8 bases. V lost 0 bases, J lost 1 base, and 14 bases stayed unmatched. Looked up from germline, CDR1 is SGHTA and CDR2 is FQGTGA. This CDR3 comprises 19 residues. The CDR3 bases are TGTGCCAGCAGCTTAACTAGGGCGCTAGCGGGCCGTCATTCCTACGAGCAGTACTTC. This sequence encodes CASSLTRALAGRHSYEQYF.

This clonotype has at least ten counts. This sequence joins TRBV6-1 and TRBJ2-1; either TRBD1 or TRBD2 may fit D (6 bases each). Germline V gene lookup returns CDR1 MNHNS and CDR2 SASEGT. This CDR3 spans 16 amino acids. V dropped 0 bases and J dropped 8 bases, with 17 bases sitting between them. CDR3 DNA sequence: TGTGCCAGCAGTGAAGCGCTTCGGGACTGGGGGCATGAGCAGTTCTTC. Amino acid sequence: CASSEALRDWGHEQFF.

The genes are TRBV7-3 and TRBJ2-1; TRBD2 aligns across 9 bases. The CDR3 has 17 amino acids. Germline CDR1 reads SGHTA; CDR2 reads FQGTGA. Trimming cost V 0 bases and J 6 bases; bases outside gene matches: 9. CDR3 DNA sequence: TGTGCCAGCAGCTTAACGCGGCCAGCGGGAGGTGTCAATGAGCAGTTCTTC. Protein product: CASSLTRPAGGVNEQFF.

The table lists this clonotype with a few counts. This chain joins TRBV7-9 and TRBJ2-7; 9 bases fit TRBD2. Germline-derived CDR1 and CDR2 are SEHNR and FQNEAQ (reference sequence). The CDR3 is made up of 16 amino acids. The ends lost 5 bases at V and 7 bases at J; junction bases unmatched: 15. The CDR3 here is CASSKGLLAGVREQYF. CDR3 in DNA: TGTGCCAGCAGCAAGGGCCTTTTAGCGGGAGTAAGGGAGCAGTACTTC.

This clonotype appeared a few times. The chain has TRBV6-2 or TRBV6-3 and TRBJ2-7, with TRBD1 matching over 10 bases. The CDR3 covers 15 residues. CDR1 is MNHEY, CDR2 SVGEGT, per germline. With V trimmed by 2 bases and J by 3 bases, 4 bases remained unmatched. CDR3 amino acids: CASSYLTGGSYEQYF. The CDR3, as DNA: TGTGCCAGCAGTTACCTGACAGGGGGCAGCTACGAGCAGTACTTC.

Worth noting for this clonotype: A much larger clonotype is one base distant, so this may be a read error. The chain combines TRBV5-1 with TRBJ2-7, with D tentatively TRBD1 or TRBD2 (5 bases each). The germline gives CDR1 SGHRS, CDR2 YFSETQ. There are 13 residues in the CDR3. CDR3 nucleotides: TGCGCCGGCAGCCGGGACCTTCCGGACGAGCAGTACTTC. Protein product: CAGSRDLPDEQYF. Using reference TRBV5-1 and TRBJ2-7 for the parts outside the CDR3, the full variable domain is KAGVTQTPRYLIKTRGQQVTLSCSPISGHRSVSWYQQTPGQGLQFLFEYFSETQRNKGNFPGRFSGRQFSNSRSEMNVSTLELGDSALYLCAGSRDLPDEQYFGPGTRLTVT.

This clonotype was picked up many times. The J gene is TRBJ2-2, the V gene TRBV6-2 or TRBV6-3, with TRBD1 matching over 8 bases. The germline V gene encodes CDR1 MNHEY and CDR2 SVGEGT. The CDR3 length is 15 residues. J gave up 4 bases and V 6 bases, and 7 bases lay outside the gene matches. The CDR3, as DNA: TGTGCCAGCAGACGAACAGGGGGTGGCACCGGGGAGCTGTTTTTT. Residues: CASRRTGGGTGELFF.

At least ten counts were recorded for this clonotype. This chain joins TRBV6-2 or TRBV6-3 and TRBJ2-1; D gene unclear. CDR3 length: 11 residues. The V end lost 8 bases, the J end lost 3 bases, and 5 bases lay between the germline ends. CDR1 and CDR2 from the germline V gene are MNHEY and SVGEGT. The CDR3 reads CASWDYNEQFF. CDR3 nucleotide sequence: TGTGCCAGCTGGGACTACAATGAGCAGTTCTTC.

The table lists this clonotype with many counts. The J gene is TRBJ2-4, the V gene TRBV20-1; weak D call: TRBD2 (6 bases). The germline V gene encodes CDR1 DFQATT and CDR2 SNEGSKA (reference sequence). With 7 bases removed from V and 3 bases from J, the gap between germline ends came to 7 bases. The CDR3 spans 11 residues. The CDR3 loop is CSGEDKNIQYF. The DNA of the CDR3 is TGCAGTGGGGAGGACAAAAACATTCAGTACTTC.

As to this clonotype: A single base separates this from a much larger clone, so it may be a read error. The CDR3 sequence is CAISESSEGTAFADTQHF. In DNA, the CDR3 is TGTGCCATCAGTGAGTCTTCGGAAGGGACGGCCTTCGCAGATACGCAGCATTTT. The J gene is TRBJ2-3, the V gene TRBV10-3, with D possibly TRBD1 on 5 matching bases. The J call may be wrong; the DNA end is better matched by TRBJ1-5. The CDR3 consists of 18 residues. In germline, CDR1 is ENHRY, CDR2 SYGVKD.

This clonotype came up a few times. This chain connects TRBV29-1 to TRBJ2-1; perhaps D is TRBD1 or TRBD2 (5 bases each). The V end lost 7 bases, the J end lost 15 bases, and 16 bases lay between the germline ends. CDR1 and CDR2 from the germline V gene are SQVTM and ANQGSEA. The CDR3 length is 10 residues. The CDR3 DNA sequence: TGCAGCGCCGGGGACCATCAGCCGTTCTTC. This sequence encodes CSAGDHQPFF.

This clonotype was seen many times. This chain joins TRBV27 and TRBJ2-7; a possible D gene is TRBD2 (6 bases). From germline, CDR1 is MNHEY and CDR2 SMNVEV (reference sequence). The length of the CDR3 is 14 residues. Deletions cut 0 bases from V and 7 bases from J, with 13 bases between. CDR3: CASSLSWGVGEQYF. The CDR3 coding sequence is TGTGCCAGCAGTTTATCGTGGGGGGTTGGGGAGCAGTACTTC.